Below, 11 T cell receptor beta chains from the same sample are listed, as sequenced in a study of shared clonotypes between healthy human individuals. Assay used: immunoSEQ multiplex PCR; TCRdb lists only in-frame clones, some missing. The table lists 600,000 to 700,000 clones, around 73% of them singletons. Input material: memory CD4+ T cells sorted from blood. The subset is: CD45RA-negative fraction. Receptors originate from a woman aged 30 to 39 in good health.

CDR3 sequence reads: CASSQQGGQETQYF. In nucleotides, the CDR3 is TGCGCCAGCAGTCAACAGGGCGGACAAGAGACCCAGTACTTC. The chain recombines TRBV5-1 with TRBJ2-5, with D perhaps matching TRBD1 (6 bases). The CDR3 is made up of 14 amino acids. V was shortened by 5 bases and J by 2 bases, with 13 bases between the two germline ends. Per the germline V gene, CDR1 is SGHRS and CDR2 is YFSETQ.

This clone was seen a few times. The genes are TRBV19 and TRBJ2-1, with D tentatively TRBD1 or TRBD2 (5 bases each). Germline assignment: CDR1 LNHDA and CDR2 SQIVND (reference sequence). V was trimmed by 8 bases and J by 9 bases, leaving 20 bases between them. The CDR3 consists of 14 residues. For the CDR3, the DNA is TGTGCCAGTTTGGGCGGAGGTGAGGGGCGTGAGCAGTTCTTC. Translated, it gives CASLGGGEGREQFF.

This clone was seen a single time. The V call is TRBV5-4, the J call TRBJ1-4; possible D gene TRBD1, 5 bases. Trimming removed 3 bases from V and 3 bases from J, with 6 bases in between. This CDR3 spans 13 amino acids. CDR1 is SGHNT and CDR2 is YYREEE in the germline V gene (reference sequence). As DNA, the CDR3 is TGTGCCAGCAGCTCGGGGGCTAATGAAAAACTGTTTTTT. Translation gives CASSSGANEKLFF. Using reference TRBV5-4 and TRBJ1-4 for the parts outside the CDR3, the full variable domain is ETGVTQSPTHLIKTRGQQVTLRCSSQSGHNTVSWYQQALGQGPQFIFQYYREEENGRGNFPPRFSGLQFPNYSSELNVNALELDDSALYLCASSSGANEKLFFGSGTQLSVL.

The chain uses TRBV28 and TRBJ1-5, with D possibly being TRBD1 (5 bases). There are 13 residues in the CDR3. Trimming left V 6 bases short and J 7 bases short, with 13 bases between. Germline values: CDR1 MDHEN, CDR2 SYDVKM. The CDR3 region is CASRGEGFQPQHF. The CDR3 bases are TGTGCCAGCAGGGGGGAGGGGTTCCAGCCCCAGCATTTT. Variable domain in full (rest from reference TRBV28 and TRBJ1-5): DVKVTQSSRYLVKRTGEKVFLECVQDMDHENMFWYRQDPGLGLRLIYFSYDVKMKEKGDIPEGYSVSREKKERFSLILESASTNQTSMYLCASRGEGFQPQHFGDGTRLSIL.

This clone appeared once. The rearrangement uses TRBV5-1 and TRBJ2-1, with TRBD2 matching 9 bases. CDR3 length: 16 amino acids. V trimming: 4 bases; J trimming: 4 bases; junction bases outside the gene matches: 9. Germline-derived CDR1 and CDR2 are SGHRS and YFSETQ. The CDR3 DNA reads TGCGCCAGCAGCCTACCGGGACTAGCTGGGTACAATGAGCAGTTCTTC. It specifies CASSLPGLAGYNEQFF.

The rearrangement links TRBV27 to TRBJ2-2; possibly TRBD1 or TRBD2 for D (5 bases each). The ends were cut back, 2 bases at V and 6 bases at J, with 13 bases in the middle. The CDR3 length is 15 residues. Looked up from germline, CDR1 is MNHEY and CDR2 is SMNVEV (reference sequence). The CDR3 nucleotides read TGTGCCAGCAGTTTAAGAACTTTGGGGGCCGGGGAGCTGTTTTTT. Encoded protein: CASSLRTLGAGELFF.

The chain recombines TRBV28 with TRBJ2-7; no clear D. In germline, CDR1 is MDHEN, CDR2 SYDVKM. The CDR3 length is 12 residues. Trimming cost V 8 bases and J 2 bases, with 10 bases left between them. CDR3 loop: CASETDTYEQYF. The CDR3 bases are TGTGCCAGCGAAACCGACACCTACGAGCAGTACTTC.

The chain has TRBV28 and TRBJ2-7; no clear D gene. Per germline, CDR1 MDHEN and CDR2 SYDVKM. Trimming took 2 bases from V and 5 from J, leaving 13 bases between them. The CDR3 extends over 14 amino acids. The CDR3 region has the DNA TGTGCCAGCAGTTTACCAGAATGGATTAACGAGCAGTACTTC. It yields the protein CASSLPEWINEQYF.

The chain recombines TRBV30 with TRBJ2-7; D remains ambiguous. Germline V gene data show CDR1 as GTSNPN and CDR2 as SVGIG (reference sequence). CDR3 size: 14 residues. V shed 2 bases and J shed 2 bases, with 13 bases lying between them. Here the CDR3 reads CAWSPPVVPYEQYF. CDR3 nucleotide sequence: TGTGCCTGGAGTCCTCCGGTTGTCCCCTACGAGCAGTACTTC.

The chain has TRBV7-9 and TRBJ2-5, with 10 nucleotides matching TRBD2. In germline, CDR1 is SEHNR, CDR2 FQNEAQ (reference sequence). This CDR3 has 14 amino acids. Losses at the gene ends were 5 bases for V and 3 bases for J; bases not matched to a gene: 3. CDR3 loop: CASSQTSGEETQYF. For the CDR3, the DNA is TGTGCCAGCAGCCAAACTAGCGGGGAAGAGACCCAGTACTTC.

CDR3 in DNA: TGTGCCAGCAGCGAACGACATCGGAACACTGAAGCTTTCTTT. Translating gives CASSERHRNTEAFF. The genes are TRBV28 and TRBJ1-1; D remains ambiguous. Germline loops: CDR1 MDHEN, CDR2 SYDVKM. V was pared by 6 bases and J by 1 base, with 12 bases between. The CDR3 loop spans 14 amino acids.